The 32 T cell receptor beta chains below come from one sample, sequenced in a study of regulatory T cells in long-lasting Graves disease (dated by TCRdb to the early 2020s). Library method: multiplex PCR. The sample was run on an Illumina HiSeq 4000. CDR3 regions were amplified by Arm-PCR with iRepertoire HTBI primers to construct TCR beta libraries. TCRdb reanalyzed the raw reads on its own, using fastp at Q25 for trimming and MiXCR for clone calling, and kept in-frame beta chains. For every CDR3 protein sequence, its rows merge into one entry that carries the most common genes and DNA. The sample yields approximately 310,000 distinct CDR3 sequences; approximately 20% were counted once. The ten largest clones add up to roughly 35% of the sample. The meaning of the sample's time point label: newly diagnosed GD, antithyroid drugs for less than 3 months. RNA was extracted from PBMCs in TRIzol for both TCR sequencing and RNA sequencing.

The sequencing here drew on peripheral blood mononuclear cells (PBMCs), taken at new diagnosis, from a patient treated with antithyroid drugs. The receptor set was obtained from a female donor with Graves disease.

This clonotype was counted between two and nine times. The genes are TRBV4-2 and TRBJ1-6; 7 bases are a match to TRBD1. CDR3 length: 16 residues. Germline V gene data show CDR1 as LGHNA and CDR2 as YNFKEQ. V trimming: 4 bases; J trimming: 8 bases; junction bases outside the gene matches: 11. CDR3 nucleotides: TGTGCCAGCAGCCTATCTACAGGGGAGTGGGATTCACCCCTCCACTTT. Its translation: CASSLSTGEWDSPLHF.

As to this clonotype: This likely stems from a read error, as it lies one base from a far larger clone. The J gene is TRBJ2-5, the V gene TRBV6-4; D is unclear. This CDR3 has 13 residues. The V gene lost 3 bases and the J gene lost 1 base, with 6 bases spanning the gap. The germline V gene encodes CDR1 MRHNA and CDR2 SNTAGT. The CDR3 coding sequence is TGTGCCAGCAGTGAACGGGCCCAAGAGACCCAGTACTTC. This codes for CASSERAQETQYF.

This clonotype was detected many times. The chain combines TRBV12-3 or TRBV12-4 with TRBJ2-2, with D tentatively TRBD1 or TRBD2 (5 bases each). This CDR3 is built from 16 residues. The V gene lost 6 bases and the J gene lost 2 bases, with 16 bases spanning the gap. The CDR3 nucleotides read TGTGCCAGCAGCCCGGGACCAACCGACAACACCGGGGAGCTGTTTTTT. It translates to CASSPGPTDNTGELFF.

This clonotype was observed at least ten times. This chain links TRBV10-3 with TRBJ2-5, with 7 bases that match TRBD1. CDR3 length: 15 residues. V gave up 8 bases and J gave up 0 bases; unmatched junction bases: 9. Germline CDR1 reads ENHRY; CDR2 reads SYGVKD. CDR3 region: CAIQPDRADQETQYF. In nucleotides, the CDR3 is TGTGCCATCCAACCTGACAGGGCGGACCAAGAGACCCAGTACTTC.

V is TRBV28 and J is TRBJ2-1; D gene ambiguous. The CDR3 loop spans 12 amino acids. Between the trimmed V and J ends, which lost 7 bases and 8 bases, there was a span of 12 bases. Germline values: CDR1 MDHEN, CDR2 SYDVKM. Here the CDR3 DNA reads TGTGCCAGCAACATGGGCGGCGATGAGCAGTTCTTC. Translating gives CASNMGGDEQFF. The full variable domain, its missing parts supplied by reference TRBV28 and TRBJ2-1, is DVKVTQSSRYLVKRTGEKVFLECVQDMDHENMFWYRQDPGLGLRLIYFSYDVKMKEKGDIPEGYSVSREKKERFSLILESASTNQTSMYLCASNMGGDEQFFGPGTRLTVL.

This clonotype has ten or more counts. The chain is built from TRBV27 and TRBJ2-1, with 8 bases that match TRBD1. V was clipped by 10 bases and J by 4 bases; unmatched bases: 3. The CDR3 spans 12 residues. The V gene's germline CDR1 is MNHEY and CDR2 SMNVEV (reference sequence). CDR3: CANRTGYNEQFF. The CDR3 DNA follows: TGTGCCAACCGGACAGGGTACAATGAGCAGTTCTTC.

Concerning this clonotype: A much larger clone is a single base away; this may be a read error. No conserved phenylalanine or tryptophan ends this CDR3, so it is likely a read error. V is TRBV11-1 and J is TRBJ2-7, with 14 bases lining up with TRBD2. Trimming cost V 2 bases and J 5 bases; bases outside gene matches: 20. The CDR3 loop spans 21 amino acids. CDR1 and CDR2 from the germline V gene are SGHAT and FQDESV (reference sequence). CDR3 coding DNA: TGTGCCAGCAGCTTACTCATTGGACAAATAGGACTAGCGGGAGGACGCCACGAGCAGTACCTC. Translated, it gives CASSLLIGQIGLAGGRHEQYL.

This clonotype has a count of ten or more. This chain links TRBV5-6 with TRBJ2-6; possibly TRBD2 for D (7 bases). The V and J ends lost 6 bases and 2 bases respectively, with 15 bases between them. The germline CDR1 and CDR2 sequences are SGHDT and YYEEEE. This CDR3 region has 16 residues. This CDR3 is CASIAKGGPGANVLTF. CDR3 DNA: TGTGCCAGCATCGCAAAGGGGGGGCCTGGGGCCAACGTCCTGACTTTC.

This clonotype was counted ten times or more. V and J are TRBV7-9 and TRBJ2-3; D is perhaps TRBD1 (6 bases). With 4 bases removed from V and 2 bases from J, the gap between germline ends came to 34 bases. This CDR3 spans 22 amino acids. Per germline, CDR1 SEHNR and CDR2 FQNEAQ (reference sequence). The CDR3 sequence is CASSSRSQPVNNNREFTDTQYF. Written as DNA, the CDR3 is TGTGCCAGCAGCTCGCGTTCCCAACCGGTAAACAATAACAGGGAATTCACAGATACGCAGTATTTT.

This clonotype has more than one count but fewer than ten. This chain connects TRBV15 to TRBJ2-7, with 8 bases that match TRBD2. CDR3 length: 17 amino acids. V trimming: 1 base; J trimming: 0 bases; junction bases outside the gene matches: 8. Germline V gene sequence: CDR1 LNHNV, CDR2 YYDKDF (reference sequence). The CDR3 spells CATSRGDGSGSSYEQYF. In DNA form, the CDR3 reads TGTGCCACCAGCAGAGGTGACGGGAGCGGGAGCTCCTACGAGCAGTACTTC.

This clonotype has more than one count but fewer than ten. A single base separates this from a much larger clone, so it may be a read error. A read error is likely, as this CDR3 ends without the conserved phenylalanine or tryptophan. This sequence joins TRBV6-1 and TRBJ1-2; D is possibly TRBD1 (6 bases). Germline CDR1 is MNHNS and CDR2 is SASEGT. Between the trimmed V and J ends, which lost 6 bases and 6 bases, there was a span of 23 bases. This CDR3 has 16 amino acids. The CDR3 DNA sequence: TGTGCCAGCAGATCTCTGGACAGCATCGGCGCCCATGGCTACACCCTC. As protein: CASRSLDSIGAHGYTL.

The rearrangement joins TRBV6-1 to TRBJ1-2; D is perhaps TRBD1 (6 bases). V lost 1 base and J 4 bases, leaving 13 bases between the germline ends. The CDR3 runs to 15 residues. Germline V CDR1 and CDR2: MNHNS, SASEGT. The CDR3 loop is CASSEDRAGGYGYTF. CDR3 coding DNA: TGTGCCAGCAGTGAAGACAGGGCGGGGGGCTATGGCTACACCTTC.

In this sample, this clonotype turned up many times. The gene calls are TRBV2 and TRBJ2-3, with a tentative D call TRBD2 (5 bases). Germline values: CDR1 SNHLY, CDR2 FYNNEI. The CDR3 runs to 14 residues. The V end lost 2 bases, the J end lost 0 bases, and 6 bases lay between the germline ends. The chain's CDR3 is CASSERRSTDTQYF. Written as DNA, the CDR3 is TGTGCCAGCAGTGAAAGGAGGAGCACAGATACGCAGTATTTT.

This clonotype was observed at least ten times. CDR3 protein: CASSIGSYQPQHF. CDR3 DNA: TGTGCCAGTAGTATAGGGAGTTATCAGCCCCAGCATTTT. V is TRBV19 and J is TRBJ1-5; no clear D gene. Germline assignment: CDR1 LNHDA and CDR2 SQIVND (reference sequence). V was trimmed by 1 base and J by 5 bases, leaving 6 bases between them. This CDR3 spans 13 amino acids.

This chain links TRBV28 with TRBJ1-1; D may be TRBD1 (6 bases). Germline V gene lookup returns CDR1 MDHEN and CDR2 SYDVKM. The length of the CDR3 is 14 residues. Trimming took off 3 bases at V and 0 bases at J, with 8 bases between the two ends. The CDR3 protein is CASSLYRVNTEAFF. CDR3 DNA: TGTGCCAGCAGTTTGTACAGGGTGAACACTGAAGCTTTCTTT. Full variable domain (remainder filled in from reference TRBV28 and TRBJ1-1): DVKVTQSSRYLVKRTGEKVFLECVQDMDHENMFWYRQDPGLGLRLIYFSYDVKMKEKGDIPEGYSVSREKKERFSLILESASTNQTSMYLCASSLYRVNTEAFFGQGTRLTVV.

This clonotype was seen many times. The chain joins TRBV12-3 or TRBV12-4 to TRBJ1-5; tentatively, D is TRBD1 (5 bases). With 2 bases removed from V and 5 bases from J, the gap between germline ends came to 19 bases. This CDR3 contains 17 residues. The CDR3 DNA reads as TGTGCCAGCAGTTTACATGGTGGGGGGGTCGGCGATCAGCCCCAGCATTTT. Its translation: CASSLHGGGVGDQPQHF.

This clonotype was counted many times. The CDR3 nucleotides read TGCGCCAGCAGCCAAGAGGTGGTGACTGGGGCCAACGTCCTGACTTTC. It encodes CASSQEVVTGANVLTF. The gene calls are TRBV4-1 and TRBJ2-6, with unresolved D. Germline values: CDR1 MGHRA, CDR2 YSYEKL. The ends were cut back, 0 bases at V and 2 bases at J, with 8 bases in the middle. The CDR3 runs to 16 residues.

In this sample, this clonotype turned up many times. The chain employs TRBV24-1 and TRBJ2-5; D unclear. Trimming cost V 6 bases and J 5 bases, with 6 bases left between them. The CDR3 loop spans 11 amino acids. The V gene's germline CDR1 is KGHDR and CDR2 SFDVKD. The CDR3 loop is CATSYMETQYF. In nucleotides, the CDR3 is TGTGCCACCAGTTACATGGAGACCCAGTACTTC.

This clonotype was counted between two and nine times. A much larger clone sits a single nucleotide away, making a read error possible. The genes are TRBV12-3 or TRBV12-4 and TRBJ1-1; D is undetermined. The CDR3 length is 13 residues. Between the trimmed V and J ends, which lost 2 bases and 7 bases, there was a span of 11 bases. As DNA, the CDR3 is TGTGCCAGCAGTTTATCCGCCTCCATTGAAGCTTTCTTT. It yields the protein CASSLSASIEAFF.

This clonotype was counted many times. The V gene is TRBV11-3, the J gene TRBJ2-5, with D perhaps TRBD1 (5 bases). CDR1 is SGHNT and CDR2 is YENEEA in the germline V gene. This CDR3 spans 13 amino acids. V lost 7 bases and J lost 3, with 12 bases in between. As DNA, the CDR3 is TGTGCCAGCACTGGAGACAGCAAAGAGACCCAGTACTTC. Protein: CASTGDSKETQYF.

This clonotype was seen ten or more times. The chain links TRBV12-5 to TRBJ2-6; perhaps TRBD1 as D (5 bases). V was shortened by 5 bases and J by 1 base, with 15 bases between the two germline ends. Germline V gene sequence: CDR1 LGHNT, CDR2 FRNRAP. The CDR3 runs to 17 residues. CDR3 nucleotide sequence: TGTGCTAGTGGTCCCCAGGGCTGGGCGTCTGGGGCCAACGTCCTGACTTTC. It translates to CASGPQGWASGANVLTF.

This clonotype came up many times. The rearrangement links TRBV7-9 to TRBJ1-2, with no clear D. CDR1 and CDR2 from the germline V gene are SEHNR and FQNEAQ (reference sequence). The CDR3 loop spans 12 amino acids. The V gene lost 5 bases and the J gene lost 3 bases, with 7 bases spanning the gap. CDR3 bases: TGTGCCAGCAGCGGTACCTACTATGGCTACACCTTC. It translates to CASSGTYYGYTF.

The chain has TRBV5-1 and TRBJ2-5; D is ambiguous. Germline V gene data show CDR1 as SGHRS and CDR2 as YFSETQ. The CDR3 totals 14 residues. The V end was cut by 1 base, the J end by 5 bases, with 12 bases between. The CDR3 loop reads CASSLYERGETQYF. DNA of the CDR3: TGCGCCAGCAGCTTGTATGAACGTGGGGAGACCCAGTACTTC.

This clonotype was detected ten times or more. The chain links TRBV5-1 to TRBJ1-1; 10 nucleotides agree with TRBD1. Losses at the gene ends were 0 bases for V and 7 bases for J; bases not matched to a gene: 3. This CDR3 is 14 amino acids long. CDR1 SGHRS and CDR2 YFSETQ come from the germline V gene. This CDR3 is CASSLATGGFEAFF. The CDR3 DNA reads as TGCGCCAGCAGCTTGGCGACAGGGGGCTTTGAAGCTTTCTTT.

This clonotype has a count of ten or more. The chain employs TRBV10-3 and TRBJ2-7; the D is unclear. CDR1 is ENHRY and CDR2 is SYGVKD in the germline V gene. The CDR3 length is 14 residues. V was cut by 5 bases and J by 6 bases, with 17 bases left in between. Here the CDR3 reads CAISPERFLGEQYF. The CDR3 coding sequence is TGTGCCATCAGTCCGGAACGGTTCCTTGGCGAGCAGTACTTC.

The rearrangement links TRBV12-3 or TRBV12-4 to TRBJ2-1, with 10 bases fitting TRBD2. The junction had 5 bases not matched to a gene; V was cut back by 0 bases and J by 6 bases. This CDR3 contains 16 residues. CDR3 nucleotides: TGTGCCAGCAGTTTAGCAACTAGCGGGAACTTCAATGAGCAGTTCTTC. It specifies CASSLATSGNFNEQFF.

This clonotype was picked up many times. The V and J genes are TRBV30 and TRBJ2-5, with D tentatively TRBD1 (5 bases). This CDR3 contains 13 residues. V was clipped by 0 bases and J by 4 bases, with 9 bases between them. Per the germline V gene, CDR1 is GTSNPN and CDR2 is SVGIG (reference sequence). DNA of the CDR3: TGTGCCTGGAGTGTCGGCAGGGCAGAGACCCAGTACTTC. Translating gives CAWSVGRAETQYF.

Regarding this clonotype: A much bigger clone sits one base away, suggesting this may be a read error. The chain employs TRBV27 and TRBJ2-1; TRBD2 matches 9 bases. This CDR3 has 14 residues. The germline V gene has CDR1 MNHEY and CDR2 SMNVEV (reference sequence). CDR3 residues: CASSVSGSDNEQLF. CDR3 DNA: TGTGCCAGCAGTGTTAGCGGGAGTGACAATGAGCAGCTCTTC.

The sample holds many counts of this clonotype. The V gene is TRBV30, the J gene TRBJ2-3; D may be TRBD2 (6 bases). CDR1 and CDR2 from the germline V gene are GTSNPN and SVGIG (reference sequence). Trimming took 3 bases from V and 0 from J, leaving 13 bases between them. CDR3 length equals 15 residues. The CDR3 DNA reads TGTGCCTGGAGAGAGGGACTCAGCAGCACAGATACGCAGTATTTT. Translation: CAWREGLSSTDTQYF.

This clonotype was observed at least ten times. CDR3 in DNA: TGTGCCAGCAGTTTCTGGGACAGGGTTACCTACGAGCAGTACTTC. Translating it yields CASSFWDRVTYEQYF. The rearrangement links TRBV28 to TRBJ2-7; TRBD1 matches at 9 bases. V trimming: 3 bases; J trimming: 2 bases; junction bases outside the gene matches: 5. CDR3 length: 15 residues. Germline values: CDR1 MDHEN, CDR2 SYDVKM.

This clonotype was observed a few times. This rearrangement joins TRBV6-1 to TRBJ2-3; unclear D gene. V lost 7 bases and J lost 6, with 8 bases in between. Looked up from germline, CDR1 is MNHNS and CDR2 is SASEGT. The CDR3 sequence is 11 residues long. CDR3 nucleotide sequence: TGTGCCAGCACTCGGCAGGATACGCAGTATTTT. Translating it yields CASTRQDTQYF.

This clonotype showed up many times. The V gene is TRBV27, the J gene TRBJ1-2; 8 bases are shared with TRBD1. CDR3 size: 15 residues. Germline trimming cut 3 bases from V and 2 bases from J; bases unmatched to any gene: 5. Per germline, CDR1 MNHEY and CDR2 SMNVEV (reference sequence). The CDR3 sequence: CASSLQGAGNYGYTF. CDR3 in DNA: TGTGCCAGCAGTTTGCAGGGGGCTGGGAACTATGGCTACACCTTC.